Listed here are 10 T cell receptor beta chains from one sample, sequenced in a study of brain metastases from non-small cell lung cancer. Sequenced by immunoSEQ multiplex PCR; TCRdb stores in-frame clones only, minus some. Found here are several thousand clones, roughly 80% of them singletons; the top ten hold 6.5% to 8%. The sample was primary lung tumor tissue. These receptors all stem from a donor aged 40 or older with non-small cell lung cancer.

This clone has just a few counts. The rearrangement joins TRBV28 to TRBJ1-2, with D unclear. The CDR3 is 12 amino acids. Per the germline V gene, CDR1 is MDHEN and CDR2 is SYDVKM. V lost 5 bases to trimming and J lost 8 bases, with 12 bases between them. The CDR3 coding sequence is TGTGCCAGCAGTCCTCAGAGTGGCGGCTACACCTTC. Its protein product is CASSPQSGGYTF.

The V and J genes are TRBV7-8 and TRBJ1-4, with TRBD1 as a possible D gene (5 bases). CDR1 is SGHVS, CDR2 FQNEAQ, per germline. The CDR3 runs 13 residues. With 5 bases removed from V and 5 bases from J, the gap between germline ends came to 9 bases. The CDR3 protein is CASSIGANEKLFF. In nucleotides, the CDR3 is TGTGCCAGCAGCATTGGGGCGAATGAAAAACTGTTTTTT. Full variable domain (outside the CDR3, taken from reference TRBV7-8 and TRBJ1-4): GAGVSQSPRYKVAKRGQDVALRCDPISGHVSLFWYQQALGQGPEFLTYFQNEAQLDKSGLPSDRFFAERPEGSVSTLKIQRTQQEDSAVYLCASSIGANEKLFFGSGTQLSVL.

This chain connects TRBV28 to TRBJ2-5; D is unresolved. Germline V gene sequence: CDR1 MDHEN, CDR2 SYDVKM. The CDR3 has 14 amino acids. V gave up 3 bases and J gave up 3 bases, with 11 bases separating them. CDR3 sequence reads: CASSLSTVKETQYF. The DNA for the CDR3 is TGTGCCAGCAGTTTGTCTACTGTTAAAGAGACCCAGTACTTC.

The genes are TRBV5-1 and TRBJ1-6; D not resolved. V was cut by 4 bases and J by 10 bases, with 15 bases left in between. The CDR3 is 14 amino acids. Germline CDR1 reads SGHRS; CDR2 reads YFSETQ. For the CDR3, the DNA is TGCGCCAGCAGCAACGCAGGTTTTGACTCACCCCTCCACTTT. This codes for CASSNAGFDSPLHF.

V and J are TRBV11-1 and TRBJ2-1; D is perhaps TRBD1 or TRBD2 (5 bases each). Trimming left V 6 bases short and J 8 bases short, with 11 bases between. The CDR3 length is 12 residues. Germline loops: CDR1 SGHAT, CDR2 FQDESV (reference sequence). CDR3 amino acids: CASSSLGDEQFF. CDR3 nucleotide sequence: TGTGCCAGCAGTTCACTAGGGGATGAGCAGTTCTTC. Combining the CDR3 with reference TRBV11-1 and TRBJ2-1 gives the whole variable domain EAEVAQSPRYKITEKSQAVAFWCDPISGHATLYWYRQILGQGPELLVQFQDESVVDDSQLPKDRFSAERLKGVDSTLKIQPAELGDSAMYLCASSSLGDEQFFGPGTRLTVL.

This sequence joins TRBV12-3 or TRBV12-4 and TRBJ2-7; D unresolved. This CDR3 region has 11 residues. Between the trimmed V and J ends, which lost 6 bases and 7 bases, there was a span of 10 bases. The CDR3 region is CASRLRTEQYF. The CDR3 coding sequence is TGTGCCAGCAGACTCCGGACGGAGCAGTACTTC.

This chain joins TRBV19 and TRBJ1-2; weak D call: TRBD1 (6 bases). The CDR3 covers 15 residues. The germline V and J ends were trimmed by 3 bases and 5 bases, with 16 bases remaining between them. Germline V gene sequence: CDR1 LNHDA, CDR2 SQIVND (reference sequence). CDR3 residues: CASSITGTPIYGYTF. The CDR3 DNA follows: TGTGCCAGTAGTATTACCGGGACACCTATTTATGGCTACACCTTC.

The rearrangement joins TRBV5-1 to TRBJ2-7, with D possibly TRBD1 on 6 matching bases. Germline CDR1 reads SGHRS; CDR2 reads YFSETQ. V was cut by 0 bases and J by 7 bases, with 17 bases left in between. The CDR3 has 15 residues. DNA for the CDR3: TGCGCCAGCAGCTTGGATTTAAACAGGGTGGTTGAGCAGTACTTC. Translating gives CASSLDLNRVVEQYF.

The chain recombines TRBV28 with TRBJ1-4, with a weak D call TRBD1 (6 bases). The CDR3 contains 15 residues. The ends were cut back, 2 bases at V and 5 bases at J, with 12 bases in the middle. Looked up from germline, CDR1 is MDHEN and CDR2 is SYDVKM. For the CDR3, the DNA is TGTGCCAGCAGTTTAATCGGGACATTGAATGAAAAACTGTTTTTT. Encoded protein: CASSLIGTLNEKLFF.

The V gene is TRBV7-2, the J gene TRBJ2-4; 10 bases map to TRBD2. The CDR3 extends over 15 amino acids. Germline V gives CDR1 SGHTA, CDR2 FQGNSA. Losses at the gene ends were 1 base for V and 6 bases for J; bases not matched to a gene: 3. The CDR3 nucleotides are TGTGCCAGCAGCTTAGGAGCGGGGGGGTTAAACATTCAGTACTTC. This codes for CASSLGAGGLNIQYF.